Each of the 10 T cell receptor beta chains below was sequenced from the same sample in a study of cytomegalovirus exposure and HLA in healthy donors. The PCR made use of 60 Vbeta and 13 Jbeta primers. Data came from immunoSEQ multiplex PCR; TCRdb stores just in-frame clones and leaves some out. The sample includes around 150,000 clones, 75% to 85% seen only once; the top ten take around 0.91%. The sample comprised PBMCs. These receptors were collected from a girl aged 2 to 9 in good health and CMV-seropositive.

The rearrangement uses TRBV6-1 and TRBJ1-1, with D hard to call. CDR1 and CDR2 from the germline V gene are MNHNS and SASEGT. V was trimmed by 3 bases and J by 13 bases, leaving 12 bases between them. The CDR3 consists of 11 residues. CDR3 DNA: TGTGCCAGCAGTGATCCTGGTAACGGTTTCTTT. This translates into CASSDPGNGFF.

The V call is TRBV7-8, the J call TRBJ2-7; D is possibly TRBD1 (8 bases). CDR1 SGHVS and CDR2 FQNEAQ come from the germline V gene. V was shortened by 5 bases and J by 5 bases, with 19 bases between the two germline ends. The CDR3 runs 15 residues. The CDR3 spells CASSPRQGRGNEQYF. The DNA of the CDR3 is TGTGCCAGCAGCCCCCGACAGGGGAGGGGGAACGAGCAGTACTTC.

V gene TRBV30 combines with J gene TRBJ2-7; 7 bases line up with TRBD1. This CDR3 has 11 residues. Per germline, CDR1 GTSNPN and CDR2 SVGIG (reference sequence). V lost 1 base to trimming and J lost 13 bases; unmatched junction nucleotides: 7. The CDR3 sequence is CAWSAWDRAYF. The DNA of the CDR3 is TGTGCCTGGAGTGCTTGGGACAGAGCTTACTTC.

The gene calls are TRBV28 and TRBJ1-2; D call uncertain. The CDR3 runs to 12 residues. V lost 5 bases, J lost 3 bases, and 7 bases lay in between. Germline CDR1 is MDHEN and CDR2 is SYDVKM. The CDR3 DNA reads as TGTGCCAGCAGTGATGAGGACTATGGCTACACCTTC. This sequence encodes CASSDEDYGYTF.

The genes are TRBV30 and TRBJ2-7; possibly TRBD2 for D (5 bases). From germline, CDR1 is GTSNPN and CDR2 SVGIG (reference sequence). The CDR3 totals 15 residues. Trimming pared 0 bases from V and 2 bases from J, leaving 14 bases between. The CDR3 DNA sequence: TGTGCCTGGAGTGTACTCGGACTGGCGACCTACGAGCAGTACTTC. Translated, it gives CAWSVLGLATYEQYF.

This clone was picked up one time. The CDR3 bases are TGCGCCAGCAGCTTGCCACGACAGGACAGCTCCTACGAGCAGTACTTC. Translated: CASSLPRQDSSYEQYF. The chain combines TRBV5-1 with TRBJ2-7; D is perhaps TRBD1 (6 bases). The CDR3 runs 16 residues. Germline V CDR1 and CDR2: SGHRS, YFSETQ. The V and J ends lost 1 base and 0 bases respectively, with 14 bases between them.

The rearrangement links TRBV5-1 to TRBJ1-2; 7 nucleotides align to TRBD1. Trimming cost V 1 base and J 7 bases; bases outside gene matches: 1. Germline values: CDR1 SGHRS, CDR2 YFSETQ. The CDR3 runs 12 residues. The DNA for the CDR3 is TGCGCCAGCAGCTTGACAGGGGTTGGCTACACCTTC. This gives the protein CASSLTGVGYTF.

The chain employs TRBV27 and TRBJ1-1; TRBD1 agrees at 9 bases. V dropped 8 bases and J dropped 1; count of bases not matched to a gene: 2. Germline lookup yields CDR1 MNHEY and CDR2 SMNVEV (reference sequence). The CDR3 has 13 residues. The CDR3 region has the DNA TGTGCCAGCCTGGACAGGGGGAACACTGAAGCTTTCTTT. It encodes CASLDRGNTEAFF.

The V and J genes are TRBV9 and TRBJ2-1; 14 nucleotides line up with TRBD2. This CDR3 spans 17 amino acids. The V gene's germline CDR1 is SGDLS and CDR2 YYNGEE. V trimming: 0 bases; J trimming: 9 bases; junction bases outside the gene matches: 8. CDR3 loop: CASSVAGTSGSGFEQFF. The DNA of the CDR3 is TGTGCCAGCAGCGTAGCCGGGACTAGCGGGAGTGGTTTTGAGCAGTTCTTC.

This clone was seen a few times. The chain employs TRBV4-1 and TRBJ1-5, with D maybe TRBD1 (5 bases). Germline V gene sequence: CDR1 MGHRA, CDR2 YSYEKL. This CDR3 spans 14 amino acids. Trimming removed 3 bases at V and 4 bases at J, with 10 bases between. The CDR3 is CASSQTVQNQPQHF. The CDR3 coding sequence is TGCGCCAGCAGCCAGACAGTACAAAATCAGCCCCAGCATTTT.